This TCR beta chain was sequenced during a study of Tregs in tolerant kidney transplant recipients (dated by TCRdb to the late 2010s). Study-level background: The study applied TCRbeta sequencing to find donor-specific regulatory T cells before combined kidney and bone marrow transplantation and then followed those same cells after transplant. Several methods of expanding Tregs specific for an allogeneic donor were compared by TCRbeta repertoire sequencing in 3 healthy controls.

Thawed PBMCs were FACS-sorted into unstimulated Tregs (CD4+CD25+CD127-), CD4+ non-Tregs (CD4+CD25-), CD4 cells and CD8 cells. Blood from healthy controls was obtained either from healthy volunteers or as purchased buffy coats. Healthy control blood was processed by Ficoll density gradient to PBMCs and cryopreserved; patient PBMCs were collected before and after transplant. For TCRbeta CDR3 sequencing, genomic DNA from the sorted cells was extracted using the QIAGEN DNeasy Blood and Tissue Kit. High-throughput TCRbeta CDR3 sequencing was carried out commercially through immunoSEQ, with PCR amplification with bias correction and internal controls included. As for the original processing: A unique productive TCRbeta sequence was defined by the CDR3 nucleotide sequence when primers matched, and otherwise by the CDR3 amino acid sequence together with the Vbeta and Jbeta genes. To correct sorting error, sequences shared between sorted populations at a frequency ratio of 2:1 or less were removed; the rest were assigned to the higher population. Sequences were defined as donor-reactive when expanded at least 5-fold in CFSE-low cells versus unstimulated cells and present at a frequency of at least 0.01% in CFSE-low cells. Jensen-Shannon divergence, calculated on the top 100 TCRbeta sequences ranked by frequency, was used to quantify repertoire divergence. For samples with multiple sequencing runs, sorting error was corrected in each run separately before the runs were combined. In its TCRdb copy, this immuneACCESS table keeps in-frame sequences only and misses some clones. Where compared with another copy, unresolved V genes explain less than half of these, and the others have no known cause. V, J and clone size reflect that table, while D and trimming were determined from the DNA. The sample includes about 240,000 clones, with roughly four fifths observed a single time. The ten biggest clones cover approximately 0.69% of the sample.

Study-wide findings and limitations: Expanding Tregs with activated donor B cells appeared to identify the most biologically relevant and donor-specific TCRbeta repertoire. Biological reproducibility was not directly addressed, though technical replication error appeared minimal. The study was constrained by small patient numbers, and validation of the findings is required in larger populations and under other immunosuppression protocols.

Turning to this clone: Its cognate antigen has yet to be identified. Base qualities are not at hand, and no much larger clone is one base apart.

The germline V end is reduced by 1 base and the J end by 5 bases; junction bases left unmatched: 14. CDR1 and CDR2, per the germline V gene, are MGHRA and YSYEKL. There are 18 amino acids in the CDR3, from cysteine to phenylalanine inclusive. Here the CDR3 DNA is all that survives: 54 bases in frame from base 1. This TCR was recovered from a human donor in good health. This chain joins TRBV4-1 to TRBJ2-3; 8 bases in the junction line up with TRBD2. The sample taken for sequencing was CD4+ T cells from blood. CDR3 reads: CASSQGPQFGRAEDTQYF. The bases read TGCGCCAGCAGCCAAGGCCCGCAATTCGGGAGGGCCGAAGATACGCAGTATTTT.